This T cell receptor (beta chain) was recorded in a study of regulatory T cells in long-lasting Graves disease. Time point given: newly diagnosed GD, antithyroid drugs for less than 3 months. The TCR library was made from RNA extracted from PBMCs. In germline, CDR1 is MNHNS, CDR2 SASEGT. Trimming removed 7 bases at V and 2 bases at J, with 9 bases between. This CDR3 is 12 amino acids long. This clonotype was counted at least ten times. Library construction for TCR beta used iRepertoire HTBI primers and Arm-PCR of CDR3 regions. TCRdb fed the multiplex PCR reads into MiXCR, producing one record per CDR3 protein. Here the sample spans more than 300,000 distinct CDR3 sequences, around 15% being singletons. The data were also submitted as part of a second study, on T cells in Graves' hyperthyroidism and ophthalmopathy.

This chain links TRBV6-1 with TRBJ2-7; tentative D call: TRBD2 (6 bases). The origin of this receptor is a woman between 18 and 29 years old with Graves disease. Sample: peripheral blood mononuclear cells (PBMCs), taken at new diagnosis, from a patient treated with antithyroid drugs. CDR3 coding DNA: TGTGCCAGCACGGGGGACGCCTACGAGCAGTACTTC. Translating it yields CASTGDAYEQYF.